Below are 27 T cell receptor beta chains sequenced from a single sample in a study of cytomegalovirus exposure and HLA in healthy donors. A multiplex PCR was run with 60 Vbeta primers and 13 Jbeta primers. TCRdb's table, derived via immunoSEQ multiplex PCR, lists solely in-frame clones and lacks some. The table gives about 64,000 clones; the top ten clones make up less than 4% of it. Input material: PBMCs. Every receptor here comes from a woman aged 18 to 35 in good health and CMV-seronegative.

Points on this clone: Germline is not matched at one junction end, which may reflect a read error. The chain uses TRBV4-1 and TRBJ2-1, with a weak D call TRBD1 (7 bases). Germline V gene sequence: CDR1 MGHRA, CDR2 YSYEKL. The CDR3 runs to 16 residues. CDR3 in amino acids: CASSHVTGDSDNEQFF. CDR3 nucleotides: TGCGCCAGCAGCCACGTTACAGGGGACTCCGACAATGAGCAGTTCTTC.

J is TRBJ2-1 and V is TRBV19, with 9 nucleotides matching TRBD2. V trimming: 3 bases; J trimming: 4 bases; junction bases outside the gene matches: 7. CDR1 and CDR2 from the germline V gene are LNHDA and SQIVND (reference sequence). CDR3 length: 16 amino acids. The CDR3 sequence: CASSILAGGLYNEQFF. The CDR3 DNA is TGTGCCAGTAGTATCCTCGCGGGGGGGCTTTACAATGAGCAGTTCTTC.

The CDR3: CASSQGLRPVQETQYF. The CDR3 DNA is TGCGCCAGCAGCCAAGGACTACGACCCGTCCAAGAGACCCAGTACTTC. The chain couples TRBV4-1 to TRBJ2-5; TRBD2 might be the D (5 bases). Trimming removed 1 base from V and 1 base from J, with 13 bases in between. The CDR3 covers 16 residues. Germline-derived CDR1 and CDR2 are MGHRA and YSYEKL.

V and J are TRBV2 and TRBJ1-2; D is perhaps TRBD1 (6 bases). The germline CDR1 and CDR2 sequences are SNHLY and FYNNEI. CDR3 size: 13 residues. The V end was cut by 6 bases, the J end by 4 bases, with 12 bases between. Here the CDR3 reads CASSGLQGYGYTF. DNA for the CDR3: TGTGCCAGCAGCGGTCTACAGGGCTATGGCTACACCTTC.

The chain is built from TRBV6-5 and TRBJ2-7; 8 bases align to TRBD1. Trimming removed 6 bases from V and 2 bases from J; junction bases left unmatched: 9. Germline V gene data show CDR1 as MNHEY and CDR2 as SVGAGI. CDR3 length: 15 residues. CDR3 loop: CASRETGARAYEQYF. The DNA for the CDR3 is TGTGCCAGCAGGGAGACAGGGGCGCGGGCCTACGAGCAGTACTTC.

This chain joins TRBV30 and TRBJ2-1, with a weak D call TRBD2 (5 bases). In germline, CDR1 is GTSNPN, CDR2 SVGIG (reference sequence). The V gene lost 7 bases and the J gene lost 10 bases, with 20 bases spanning the gap. The CDR3 runs to 13 residues. CDR3 protein: CAFRPYGRGEQFF. CDR3 in DNA: TGTGCCTTCCGACCGTATGGGCGCGGGGAGCAGTTCTTC.

The V call is TRBV18, the J call TRBJ1-1, with D perhaps TRBD1 (6 bases). In germline, CDR1 is KGHSH, CDR2 LQKENI. The CDR3 spans 14 residues. Trimming removed 3 bases from V and 0 bases from J, with 8 bases in between. In DNA form, the CDR3 reads TGTGCCAGCTCACCCGGACAGATGAACACTGAAGCTTTCTTT. This sequence encodes CASSPGQMNTEAFF.

This sequence joins TRBV18 and TRBJ2-1; no reliable D call. CDR1 is KGHSH, CDR2 LQKENI, per germline. The CDR3 runs to 16 residues. The germline V and J ends were trimmed by 2 bases and 0 bases, with 11 bases remaining between them. The CDR3 DNA is TGTGCCAGCTCACCATATGGCGCGGACTCCTACAATGAGCAGTTCTTC. Its translation: CASSPYGADSYNEQFF.

This chain uses TRBV4-1 with TRBJ1-3, with 9 nucleotides matching TRBD1. CDR3 size: 17 residues. J gave up 7 bases and V 0 bases, and 10 bases lay outside the gene matches. Germline V gene lookup returns CDR1 MGHRA and CDR2 YSYEKL. The CDR3 is CASSQDQGQGRANTIYF. The CDR3 nucleotides are TGCGCCAGCAGCCAAGATCAGGGACAGGGAAGGGCCAACACCATATATTTT.

This sequence joins TRBV30 and TRBJ1-5; maybe TRBD1 (6 bases). There are 14 residues in the CDR3. Germline V CDR1 and CDR2: GTSNPN, SVGIG (reference sequence). V dropped 3 bases and J dropped 2 bases, with 11 bases sitting between them. CDR3 coding DNA: TGTGCCTGGAGCACAGGGTCGGGCAATCAGCCCCAGCATTTT. Its protein product is CAWSTGSGNQPQHF. Filled out from reference TRBV30 and TRBJ1-5, the complete variable domain reads SQTIHQWPATLVQPVGSPLSLECTVEGTSNPNLYWYRQAAGRGLQLLFYSVGIGQISSEVPQNLSASRPQDRQFILSSKKLLLSDSGFYLCAWSTGSGNQPQHFGDGTRLSIL.

V usage is TRBV5-1 and J usage is TRBJ2-3; 16 bases match TRBD2. The CDR3 is 19 residues long. The junction had 9 bases not matched to a gene; V was cut back by 4 bases and J by 1 base. Germline CDR1 SGHRS, CDR2 YFSETQ. The CDR3 DNA is TGCGCCAGCAGCCCGGGACTAGCGGGAGGGCCGGGAGGCACAGATACGCAGTATTTT. This codes for CASSPGLAGGPGGTDTQYF.

The CDR3 bases are TGTGCCAGCAGCCCAAGATCTGGCCGGAACACTGAAGCTTTCTTT. Translating it yields CASSPRSGRNTEAFF. The genes are TRBV9 and TRBJ1-1; D is uncertain. CDR3 size: 15 residues. The germline V gene has CDR1 SGDLS and CDR2 YYNGEE. The ends were cut back, 4 bases at V and 1 base at J, with 14 bases in the middle. Looking up the rest from reference TRBV9 and TRBJ1-1 gives the full variable domain: DSGVTQTPKHLITATGQRVTLRCSPRSGDLSVYWYQQSLDQGLQFLIQYYNGEERAKGNILERFSAQQFPDLHSELNLSSLELGDSALYFCASSPRSGRNTEAFFGQGTRLTVV.

The genes are TRBV6-5 and TRBJ2-7; 8 nucleotides agree with TRBD2. The germline CDR1 and CDR2 sequences are MNHEY and SVGAGI. The CDR3 spans 13 residues. The V gene end was trimmed by 2 bases and the J gene end by 6 bases; junction bases not matched to a gene: 3. The CDR3 region has the DNA TGTGCCAGCAGTTACCGGGAGGGGCTCGAGCAGTACTTC. It translates to CASSYREGLEQYF.

V is TRBV5-6 and J is TRBJ2-6; D not certain. The V gene's germline CDR1 is SGHDT and CDR2 YYEEEE. Trimming shortened V by 0 bases and J by 0 bases, and 10 bases separated the two germline ends. This CDR3 is built from 17 residues. The CDR3 nucleotides are TGTGCCAGCAGCTTGGGGCTTACCAACTCTGGGGCCAACGTCCTGACTTTC. As protein: CASSLGLTNSGANVLTF.

The rearrangement uses TRBV14 and TRBJ2-2, with D hard to call. The CDR3 contains 14 residues. Trimming took off 4 bases at V and 1 base at J, with 7 bases between the two ends. Germline V gene sequence: CDR1 SGHDN, CDR2 FVKESK. CDR3 DNA: TGTGCCAGCAGCCGCGACTTGAACACCGGGGAGCTGTTTTTT. Translated, it gives CASSRDLNTGELFF.

The rearrangement joins TRBV19 to TRBJ1-1, with 10 bases matching TRBD1. This CDR3 contains 13 residues. CDR1 LNHDA and CDR2 SQIVND come from the germline V gene (reference sequence). Trimming took 10 bases from V and 7 from J; bases not matched to a gene: 9. In DNA form, the CDR3 reads TGTGCCACCCAGGGACAGGGGTGGAGTGAAGCTTTCTTT. Protein: CATQGQGWSEAFF.

The gene calls are TRBV12-5 and TRBJ2-5, with 8 nucleotides matching TRBD2. The CDR3 spans 16 residues. The V segment lost 6 bases and the J segment 0 bases; nucleotides outside the gene matches: 9. Germline CDR1 reads LGHNT; CDR2 reads FRNRAP. The CDR3 reads CASGVTSGSYQETQYF. DNA of the CDR3: TGTGCTAGTGGCGTTACTAGCGGATCGTACCAAGAGACCCAGTACTTC. Full variable domain (rest looked up from reference TRBV12-5 and TRBJ2-5): DARVTQTPRHKVTEMGQEVTMRCQPILGHNTVFWYRQTMMQGLELLAYFRNRAPLDDSGMPKDRFSAEMPDATLATLKIQPSEPRDSAVYFCASGVTSGSYQETQYFGPGTRLLVL.

This chain connects TRBV30 to TRBJ1-1, with D hard to call. Germline CDR1 reads GTSNPN; CDR2 reads SVGIG (reference sequence). This CDR3 has 13 residues. Trimming left V 5 bases short and J 3 bases short, with 13 bases between. For the CDR3, the DNA is TGTGCCTGGTCGATCCAGATTGACACTGAAGCTTTCTTT. The encoded protein is CAWSIQIDTEAFF.

The V and J genes are TRBV4-1 and TRBJ2-2; 9 positions agree with TRBD1. The CDR3 is made up of 16 amino acids. CDR1 and CDR2 (germline): MGHRA, YSYEKL. The V gene end was trimmed by 0 bases and the J gene end by 4 bases; junction bases not matched to a gene: 3. The CDR3 here is CASSQDETGGTGELFF. DNA of the CDR3: TGCGCCAGCAGCCAAGACGAGACAGGGGGCACCGGGGAGCTGTTTTTT.

The CDR3 reads CASSHLPGGGNYGYTF. The CDR3 coding sequence is TGCGCCAGCAGCCATCTCCCGGGCGGGGGTAACTATGGCTACACCTTC. The V gene is TRBV4-1, the J gene TRBJ1-2; a weak D match, TRBD1 (5 bases). Trimming pared 3 bases from V and 1 base from J, leaving 15 bases between. The CDR3 runs to 16 residues. CDR1 and CDR2 (germline): MGHRA, YSYEKL.

The rearrangement uses TRBV19 and TRBJ1-2; no firm D call. Germline-derived CDR1 and CDR2 are LNHDA and SQIVND (reference sequence). This CDR3 spans 12 amino acids. Trimming stripped 5 bases from V and 13 bases from J, with 17 bases between. Here the CDR3 DNA reads TGTGCCAGTAGTCCCGAGTCCGGGGTTGCCACCTTC. This encodes CASSPESGVATF.

The gene calls are TRBV9 and TRBJ2-2; D is uncertain. Germline V gives CDR1 SGDLS, CDR2 YYNGEE. The CDR3 sequence is 15 residues long. With 4 bases removed from V and 0 bases from J, the gap between germline ends came to 10 bases. For the CDR3, the DNA is TGTGCCAGCAGCACTTCGTCTACGAACACCGGGGAGCTGTTTTTT. This codes for CASSTSSTNTGELFF.

This rearrangement joins TRBV6-5 to TRBJ2-2; 9 nucleotides agree with TRBD1. Germline loops: CDR1 MNHEY, CDR2 SVGAGI. V was pared by 7 bases and J by 3 bases, with 6 bases of the junction left unmatched. This CDR3 contains 15 residues. CDR3 nucleotide sequence: TGTGCCAGCATTCCCGGGACAGGGTACACCGGGGAGCTGTTTTTT. This translates into CASIPGTGYTGELFF.

V gene TRBV7-9 combines with J gene TRBJ2-5; D call uncertain. Trimming pared 0 bases from V and 0 bases from J, leaving 14 bases between. CDR1 SEHNR and CDR2 FQNEAQ come from the germline V gene (reference sequence). The CDR3 is 17 residues long. This chain's CDR3 is CASSLARQTLYQETQYF. The CDR3 coding sequence is TGTGCCAGCAGCTTAGCGAGGCAGACTTTGTACCAAGAGACCCAGTACTTC.

A word on this clone: One junction end does not reproduce the germline sequence, and a read error may be involved. The chain joins TRBV29-1 to TRBJ1-2; TRBD1 matches 8 bases. The CDR3 sequence is 15 residues long. Germline CDR1 SQVTM, CDR2 ANQGSEA. The CDR3: CSVDISGTGDYGYSF. As DNA, the CDR3 is TGCAGCGTTGATATTTCCGGGACAGGAGACTATGGCTACTCCTTC.

The V gene is TRBV30, the J gene TRBJ1-2; TRBD1 matches 10 bases. The CDR3 length is 14 residues. Germline loops: CDR1 GTSNPN, CDR2 SVGIG (reference sequence). Losses at the gene ends were 2 bases for V and 6 bases for J; bases not matched to a gene: 6. CDR3 amino acids: CAWSWDRGGNGYTF. The CDR3 region has the DNA TGTGCCTGGAGTTGGGACAGGGGAGGAAATGGCTACACCTTC.

The CDR3 sequence: CASTDRGSYEQYF. As DNA, the CDR3 is TGTGCCAGCACTGACAGGGGCTCCTACGAGCAGTACTTC. The genes are TRBV6-1 and TRBJ2-7; 8 positions match TRBD1. Germline CDR1 and CDR2: MNHNS and SASEGT. The CDR3 spans 13 residues. V lost 7 bases and J lost 0; bases outside the gene matches: 2.